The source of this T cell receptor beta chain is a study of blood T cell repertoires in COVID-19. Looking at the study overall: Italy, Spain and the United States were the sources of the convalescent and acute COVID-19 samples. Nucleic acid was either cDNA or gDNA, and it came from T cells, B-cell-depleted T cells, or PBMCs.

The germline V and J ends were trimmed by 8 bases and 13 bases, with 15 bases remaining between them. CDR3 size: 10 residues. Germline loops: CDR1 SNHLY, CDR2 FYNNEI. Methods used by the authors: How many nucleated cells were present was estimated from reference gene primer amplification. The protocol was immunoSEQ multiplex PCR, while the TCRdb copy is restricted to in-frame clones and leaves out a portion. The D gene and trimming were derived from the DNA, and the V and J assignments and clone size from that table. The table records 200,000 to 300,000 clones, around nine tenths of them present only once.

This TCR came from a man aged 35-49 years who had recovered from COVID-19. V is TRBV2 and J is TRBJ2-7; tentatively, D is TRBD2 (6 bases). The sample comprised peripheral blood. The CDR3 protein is CASGGWTYYF. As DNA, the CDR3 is TGTGCCAGCGGGGGGTGGACTTATTACTTC. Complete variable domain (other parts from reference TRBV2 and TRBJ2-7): EPEVTQTPSHQVTQMGQEVILRCVPISNHLYFYWYRQILGQKVEFLVSFYNNEISEKSEIFDDQFSVERPDGSNFTLKIRSTKLEDSAMYFCASGGWTYYFGPGTRLTVT.